Reported below is one T cell receptor beta chain. Its specificity is unknown. The entry originates in a study of T cell responses to AZD1222 COVID-19 vaccine. Study-wide results and limits: None of the repertoires were sampled until the peak T cell response had passed. Dominant at 160-218 and 743-854, vaccine-associated CD4 TCRs also spanned spike. Two AZD1222 doses significantly raised spike-specific TCR breadth and depth over controls.

Sequenced by immunoSEQ multiplex PCR; TCRdb stores in-frame clones only, minus some. The table records approximately 150,000 clones, 75% to 90% of them present only once. The sequence was obtained from an adult who received the AZD1222 COVID-19 vaccine. Sequences were derived from peripheral blood, sampled 28 days after the second AZD1222 dose.

Here the CDR3 DNA reads TGTGCCAGCAGTTCTCTAGCGACAGGGAGATATGGCTACACCTTC. Translation gives CASSSLATGRYGYTF. The V and J genes are TRBV28 and TRBJ1-2; 7 bases are a match to TRBD1. The CDR3 is 15 residues long. The V gene's germline CDR1 is MDHEN and CDR2 SYDVKM. V was pared by 4 bases and J by 5 bases, with 10 bases of the junction left unmatched.